This paragraph reports one TCR beta chain. Its antigen remains unidentified. These data belong to a study of lymphopenia after photon versus proton radiotherapy. Broader study findings: Oligoclonal CD8+ Temra expansion after nadir drove photon patients' diversity drop. In patients who died, overall survival fell as post-nadir TCR diversity dropped more.

Data came from immunoSEQ multiplex PCR; TCRdb stores just in-frame clones and leaves some out. The repertoire holds 35,000 to 40,000 clones, more than 70% seen once, with under 3.5% in the top ten. Germline assignment: CDR1 LNHDA and CDR2 SQIVND (reference sequence). This CDR3 is built from 13 residues. Trimming removed 10 bases at V and 0 bases at J, with 10 bases between. The sample consisted of peripheral blood, taken from a patient treated with photon-based radiotherapy. This chain joins TRBV19 and TRBJ2-1; D unresolved. The receptor was isolated from a man aged 45 to 65 with gastric cancer. The CDR3 here is CATSISSYNEQFF. Written as DNA, the CDR3 is TGTGCCACTTCAATTAGCTCCTACAATGAGCAGTTCTTC.